The 25 T cell receptor beta chains below all came from one sample that was sequenced in a study of T cells after posttransplantation cyclophosphamide. Generated by immunoSEQ multiplex PCR, the TCRdb table keeps only in-frame clones and is missing some. The table includes more than 3,000 clones, about 84% detected once. The sequenced material came from memory CD8+ T cells sorted from blood. Receptors originate from a woman aged 55-70 years in good health, CMV-negative, and a related stem cell transplant donor.

The chain carries TRBV9 and TRBJ2-3; 10 positions agree with TRBD2. Germline V gives CDR1 SGDLS, CDR2 YYNGEE. This CDR3 contains 16 residues. V lost 4 bases to trimming and J lost 0 bases; unmatched junction nucleotides: 5. CDR3 residues: CASSSGTSASTDTQYF. CDR3 nucleotides: TGTGCCAGCAGCTCCGGGACTAGCGCTAGCACAGATACGCAGTATTTT.

The rearrangement uses TRBV12-1 and TRBJ2-3; the table gives TRBD2 as D, unverified against the DNA. TRBV12-1 is a pseudogene locus. This CDR3 region has 16 residues. The CDR3 region has the DNA TGTGCCAGCAGCCCCGGACTAGCGGGGATCGGAGATACGCAGTATTTT. Its protein product is CASSPGLAGIGDTQYF.

The chain uses TRBV5-1 and TRBJ1-1; weak D call: TRBD1 (5 bases). Trimming stripped 0 bases from V and 0 bases from J, with 12 bases between. The length of the CDR3 is 16 residues. The germline V gene encodes CDR1 SGHRS and CDR2 YFSETQ. CDR3 nucleotides: TGCGCCAGCAGCTTGGGTGTGGGGGGTTTGAACACTGAAGCTTTCTTT. This codes for CASSLGVGGLNTEAFF.

The chain is built from TRBV5-1 and TRBJ2-1; 12 bases line up with TRBD1. The ends lost 4 bases at V and 10 bases at J; junction bases unmatched: 6. Germline lookup yields CDR1 SGHRS and CDR2 YFSETQ. The CDR3 contains 14 residues. The CDR3 loop reads CASSQGQGADEQFF. DNA of the CDR3: TGCGCCAGCAGCCAGGGACAGGGGGCCGACGAGCAGTTCTTC.

This sequence joins TRBV11-2 and TRBJ2-7; 9 bases fit TRBD1. This CDR3 is built from 14 residues. CDR1 is SGHAT, CDR2 FQNNGV, per germline. V lost 3 bases to trimming and J lost 2 bases; unmatched junction nucleotides: 2. DNA for the CDR3: TGTGCCAGCAGCTTGACAGGGGGGGCCTACGAGCAGTACTTC. Translated, it gives CASSLTGGAYEQYF.

This clone turned up a few times. The chain joins TRBV7-9 to TRBJ1-5, with D maybe TRBD1 (5 bases). The CDR3 is made up of 15 amino acids. Germline V lookup: CDR1 SEHNR, CDR2 FQNEAQ (reference sequence). V dropped 4 bases and J dropped 5 bases, with 15 bases sitting between them. This CDR3 is CASSSSGAGDQPQHF. The CDR3 nucleotides read TGTGCCAGCAGCTCTAGTGGGGCGGGGGATCAGCCCCAGCATTTT. Supplemented by reference TRBV7-9 and TRBJ1-5, the full variable domain reads DTGVSQNPRHKITKRGQNVTFRCDPISEHNRLYWYRQTLGQGPEFLTYFQNEAQLEKSRLLSDRFSAERPKGSFSTLEIQRTEQGDSAMYLCASSSSGAGDQPQHFGDGTRLSIL.

This chain joins TRBV20-1 and TRBJ1-1; D not resolved. Trimming took off 0 bases at V and 6 bases at J, with 5 bases between the two ends. This CDR3 has 11 amino acids. CDR1 is DFQATT and CDR2 is SNEGSKA in the germline V gene (reference sequence). The CDR3 sequence: CSARDYPEAFF. DNA of the CDR3: TGCAGTGCTAGAGATTATCCTGAAGCTTTCTTT.

This sequence joins TRBV28 and TRBJ2-7; D perhaps matches TRBD2 (6 bases). CDR3 length equals 15 residues. Per germline, CDR1 MDHEN and CDR2 SYDVKM. V was pared by 1 base and J by 1 base, with 11 bases between. The CDR3 DNA sequence: TGTGCCAGCAGTTTATATTCCGGGAGATCCTACGAGCAGTACTTC. Translated: CASSLYSGRSYEQYF.

This chain links TRBV28 with TRBJ2-6; 7 nucleotides align to TRBD2. V shed 1 base and J 5 bases; nucleotides not matched to a gene: 5. The CDR3 sequence is 16 residues long. The germline V gene encodes CDR1 MDHEN and CDR2 SYDVKM. The CDR3 DNA reads TGTGCCAGCAGTTTATCGGGGGGTGGAAGGGCCAACGTCCTGACTTTC. This codes for CASSLSGGGRANVLTF. Using reference TRBV28 and TRBJ2-6 for the parts outside the CDR3, the full variable domain is DVKVTQSSRYLVKRTGEKVFLECVQDMDHENMFWYRQDPGLGLRLIYFSYDVKMKEKGDIPEGYSVSREKKERFSLILESASTNQTSMYLCASSLSGGGRANVLTFGAGSRLTVL.

The chain joins TRBV6-5 to TRBJ2-7, with D tentatively TRBD1 (6 bases). CDR3 length: 15 amino acids. The V end lost 2 bases, the J end lost 3 bases, and 14 bases lay between the germline ends. Germline CDR1 reads MNHEY; CDR2 reads SVGAGI. Here the CDR3 reads CASSYQAGTHYEQYF. The CDR3 DNA is TGTGCCAGCAGTTACCAGGCCGGGACACACTACGAGCAGTACTTC.

The genes are TRBV6-5 and TRBJ1-1; D call uncertain. Between the trimmed V and J ends, which lost 0 bases and 1 base, there was a span of 6 bases. Per the germline V gene, CDR1 is MNHEY and CDR2 is SVGAGI. The length of the CDR3 is 14 residues. CDR3 region: CASSYSGENTEAFF. The DNA of the CDR3 is TGTGCCAGCAGTTACTCCGGGGAGAACACTGAAGCTTTCTTT.

The V gene is TRBV2, the J gene TRBJ2-3, with 7 bases aligning to TRBD2. V lost 2 bases to trimming and J lost 1 base; unmatched junction nucleotides: 6. Per germline, CDR1 SNHLY and CDR2 FYNNEI. This CDR3 has 16 residues. CDR3 DNA sequence: TGTGCCAGCAGTGAAAAGGGCGGGAGAGGCACAGATACGCAGTATTTT. Encoded protein: CASSEKGGRGTDTQYF.

In its sample, this clone was seen once. This chain connects TRBV7-8 to TRBJ1-2; TRBD1 matches at 9 bases. V gave up 3 bases and J gave up 4 bases; unmatched junction bases: 15. Germline values: CDR1 SGHVS, CDR2 FQNEAQ. CDR3 length equals 18 residues. CDR3 in DNA: TGTGCCAGCAGCTTTGGGGCCATAACGGACAGGGGCTTCTATGGCTACACCTTC. Its translation: CASSFGAITDRGFYGYTF. The full variable domain, in which reference TRBV7-8 and TRBJ1-2 provide the parts outside the CDR3, is GAGVSQSPRYKVAKRGQDVALRCDPISGHVSLFWYQQALGQGPEFLTYFQNEAQLDKSGLPSDRFFAERPEGSVSTLKIQRTQQEDSAVYLCASSFGAITDRGFYGYTFGSGTRLTVV.

The chain employs TRBV10-3 and TRBJ1-2, with TRBD1 matching over 10 bases. Germline CDR1 is ENHRY and CDR2 is SYGVKD. The V gene end was trimmed by 4 bases and the J gene end by 5 bases; junction bases not matched to a gene: 10. CDR3 size: 16 residues. In DNA, the CDR3 is TGTGCCATCAGTGCGGGGGGACAGGGGCGGAAGTATGGCTACACCTTC. Protein product: CAISAGGQGRKYGYTF.

The rearrangement joins TRBV5-4 to TRBJ2-5; weak D call: TRBD2 (5 bases). The CDR3 has 15 residues. Germline-derived CDR1 and CDR2 are SGHNT and YYREEE (reference sequence). The V end lost 6 bases, the J end lost 0 bases, and 15 bases lay between the germline ends. The CDR3 is CASTPSSAYQETQYF. CDR3 DNA: TGTGCCAGCACCCCAAGTAGCGCGTACCAAGAGACCCAGTACTTC.

The V gene is TRBV5-1, the J gene TRBJ2-1; D might be TRBD1 (6 bases). The ends were cut back, 4 bases at V and 0 bases at J, with 8 bases in the middle. The CDR3 length is 14 residues. CDR1 SGHRS and CDR2 YFSETQ come from the germline V gene. This chain's CDR3 is CASSGQSSYNEQFF. CDR3 sequence (DNA): TGCGCCAGCAGCGGACAGAGCTCCTACAATGAGCAGTTCTTC.

J is TRBJ2-5 and V is TRBV11-2; 7 positions match TRBD1. TRBJ2-7 matches the DNA end more closely, so the J call is doubtful. The CDR3 consists of 15 residues. Germline CDR1 is SGHAT and CDR2 is FQNNGV. The CDR3 region is CASSLGQGRSYEQYF. DNA of the CDR3: TGTGCCAGCAGCTTAGGACAGGGTCGGTCCTACGAGCAGTACTTC.

The chain recombines TRBV5-4 with TRBJ2-1; 12 bases map to TRBD1. V lost 3 bases to trimming and J lost 8 bases; unmatched junction nucleotides: 9. The length of the CDR3 is 16 residues. Germline V gene sequence: CDR1 SGHNT, CDR2 YYREEE (reference sequence). In nucleotides, the CDR3 is TGTGCCAGCAGCTCTACCGGGACAGGGGGCGGCGATGAGCAGTTCTTC. It translates to CASSSTGTGGGDEQFF.

The chain recombines TRBV6-5 with TRBJ2-7, with D possibly being TRBD1 (5 bases). The V end lost 0 bases, the J end lost 0 bases, and 6 bases lay between the germline ends. Germline lookup yields CDR1 MNHEY and CDR2 SVGAGI. This CDR3 has 14 amino acids. CDR3 residues: CASSYSDSSYEQYF. As DNA, the CDR3 is TGTGCCAGCAGTTACTCCGACAGCTCCTACGAGCAGTACTTC.

This clone showed up just a few times. The chain employs TRBV4-3 and TRBJ2-3, with 9 bases aligning to TRBD2. Germline V lookup: CDR1 LGHNA, CDR2 YSLEER. The CDR3 is 16 amino acids. Trimming removed 1 base from V and 4 bases from J; junction bases left unmatched: 6. Here the CDR3 reads CASSQGYGGGADTQYF. CDR3 in DNA: TGCGCCAGCAGCCAAGGATACGGCGGGGGGGCAGATACGCAGTATTTT.

J is TRBJ2-1 and V is TRBV28; 10 positions match TRBD2. V shed 6 bases, J shed 3 bases, and the junction held 5 bases outside the gene matches. CDR1 is MDHEN and CDR2 is SYDVKM in the germline V gene. The CDR3 is 15 amino acids. The CDR3 protein is CASSPTSGYYNEQFF. DNA of the CDR3: TGTGCCAGCAGCCCGACTAGCGGGTACTACAATGAGCAGTTCTTC. The full variable domain, with the rest looked up from reference TRBV28 and TRBJ2-1, is DVKVTQSSRYLVKRTGEKVFLECVQDMDHENMFWYRQDPGLGLRLIYFSYDVKMKEKGDIPEGYSVSREKKERFSLILESASTNQTSMYLCASSPTSGYYNEQFFGPGTRLTVL.

This chain links TRBV7-8 with TRBJ2-1, with D perhaps matching TRBD1 (6 bases). The germline gives CDR1 SGHVS, CDR2 FQNEAQ. This CDR3 comprises 17 residues. Trimming left V 5 bases short and J 0 bases short, with 17 bases between. CDR3 coding DNA: TGTGCCAGCAGCCCGAAAGGTGGGGGCATCTCCTACAATGAGCAGTTCTTC. Its translation is CASSPKGGGISYNEQFF.

The chain uses TRBV30 and TRBJ2-2; tentatively, D is TRBD2 (6 bases). Trimming pared 8 bases from V and 5 bases from J, leaving 21 bases between. This CDR3 region has 15 residues. Per the germline V gene, CDR1 is GTSNPN and CDR2 is SVGIG (reference sequence). CDR3 nucleotide sequence: TGTGCCGCCCCTTTGAGTAGCGGAATTACCGGGGAGCTGTTTTTT. Protein product: CAAPLSSGITGELFF.

The chain carries TRBV28 and TRBJ2-3; tentatively, D is TRBD1 (5 bases). This CDR3 comprises 14 residues. Germline V CDR1 and CDR2: MDHEN, SYDVKM. Trimming stripped 5 bases from V and 0 bases from J, with 9 bases between. In nucleotides, the CDR3 is TGTGCCAGCAGTCTACAGGTTAGCACAGATACGCAGTATTTT. Translating it yields CASSLQVSTDTQYF. Filled out from reference TRBV28 and TRBJ2-3, the complete variable domain reads DVKVTQSSRYLVKRTGEKVFLECVQDMDHENMFWYRQDPGLGLRLIYFSYDVKMKEKGDIPEGYSVSREKKERFSLILESASTNQTSMYLCASSLQVSTDTQYFGPGTRLTVL.

This chain joins TRBV9 and TRBJ2-1; TRBD2 matches 7 bases. The CDR3 is 15 residues long. Per the germline V gene, CDR1 is SGDLS and CDR2 is YYNGEE. V lost 0 bases to trimming and J lost 8 bases; unmatched junction nucleotides: 8. CDR3 bases: TGTGCCAGCAGCGTAGGCGGTAGCGGGTATGATGAGCAGTTCTTC. This codes for CASSVGGSGYDEQFF.